One sample yielded the 25 T cell receptor beta chains listed below, sequenced in a study of cytomegalovirus exposure and HLA in healthy donors (dated by TCRdb to between 2016 and 2019). Libraries were constructed by the immunoSEQ multiplex PCR assay. A mixture of 60 forward primers for TCR Vbeta segments and 13 reverse primers for TCR Jbeta segments was used in the multiplex PCR. This is the immuneACCESS table as TCRdb keeps it, with only in-frame sequences that have V and J called. A part of the clones is gone; compared with another copy, unresolved V genes explain less than half, and the rest is unexplained. This sample is represented by roughly 170,000 clones; 84% of them were singletons. In total, the top ten clones hold more than 0.85% of the sample. The sequencing sample was made of PBMCs. The source of these receptors is a man in his thirties or forties in good health and CMV-seronegative.

The chain uses TRBV10-3 and TRBJ2-7; 9 bases line up with TRBD2. The germline V gene encodes CDR1 ENHRY and CDR2 SYGVKD. This CDR3 spans 14 amino acids. V lost 9 bases to trimming and J lost 2 bases; unmatched junction nucleotides: 8. CDR3 sequence reads: CAMGPSGVPYEQYF. The CDR3, as DNA: TGTGCCATGGGGCCTAGCGGGGTTCCCTACGAGCAGTACTTC.

The gene calls are TRBV6-1 and TRBJ2-7; 9 nucleotides match TRBD2. The CDR3 length is 14 residues. Germline loops: CDR1 MNHNS, CDR2 SASEGT. J was trimmed by 2 bases and V by 6 bases; bases with no gene match: 5. The CDR3 DNA follows: TGTGCCAGCAGGGATAGCGGGAGCCCCTACGAGCAGTACTTC. Translated, it gives CASRDSGSPYEQYF.

This clone was counted once. The CDR3 DNA reads as TGTGCCTGGAGTACCCGACAGGGGTCTCATAACGGGGAGCTGTTTTTT. The encoded protein is CAWSTRQGSHNGELFF. The genes are TRBV30 and TRBJ2-2; 8 bases fit TRBD1. This CDR3 is built from 16 residues. V lost 2 bases, J lost 7 bases, and 12 bases stayed unmatched. Germline V CDR1 and CDR2: GTSNPN, SVGIG (reference sequence).

V is TRBV27 and J is TRBJ2-7; perhaps TRBD1 as D (6 bases). This CDR3 has 16 residues. Germline CDR1 reads MNHEY; CDR2 reads SMNVEV (reference sequence). The V end was cut by 5 bases, the J end by 5 bases, with 22 bases between. The CDR3 nucleotides read TGTGCCAGCAGTCCCCGCCGACAGGTGGGTAAGGACGAGCAGTACTTC. Its protein product is CASSPRRQVGKDEQYF.

The chain is built from TRBV15 and TRBJ1-2; 9 nucleotides match TRBD1. CDR3 length equals 15 residues. The germline V gene encodes CDR1 LNHNV and CDR2 YYDKDF (reference sequence). The J segment lost 8 bases and the V segment lost 3 bases, leaving 10 bases of the junction unmatched. For the CDR3, the DNA is TGTGCCACCAGCAGGGGGACAGGGTCTATGCAGGGCTACACCTTC. It yields the protein CATSRGTGSMQGYTF.

The chain recombines TRBV18 with TRBJ2-5, with 8 bases matching TRBD2. CDR1 is KGHSH, CDR2 LQKENI, per germline. The CDR3 loop spans 15 amino acids. Germline trimming cut 4 bases from V and 5 bases from J; bases unmatched to any gene: 9. The CDR3 region has the DNA TGTGCCAGCTCACAGCTAGCGGGTGAAGGGGAGACCCAGTACTTC. This gives the protein CASSQLAGEGETQYF.

V and J are TRBV19 and TRBJ2-1, with D possibly TRBD2 on 5 matching bases. The CDR3 runs 16 residues. Germline values: CDR1 LNHDA, CDR2 SQIVND (reference sequence). Trimming cost V 5 bases and J 4 bases, with 18 bases left between them. The CDR3 nucleotides read TGTGCCAGTAGTCCCCCCGGACTGGGCCAATACAATGAGCAGTTCTTC. Protein: CASSPPGLGQYNEQFF.

The chain has TRBV10-3 and TRBJ2-2, with TRBD2 matching 13 bases. Germline CDR1 is ENHRY and CDR2 is SYGVKD. J lost 0 bases, V lost 6 bases, and 1 base had no gene match. The CDR3 has 16 amino acids. The CDR3 DNA reads TGTGCCATCAGGACTAGCGGGAGGACGAACACCGGGGAGCTGTTTTTT. It translates to CAIRTSGRTNTGELFF.

The rearrangement joins TRBV19 to TRBJ2-5; 9 bases agree with TRBD2. Unmatched junction bases numbered 15, after V lost 9 bases and J lost 4 bases. The CDR3 length is 16 residues. CDR1 LNHDA and CDR2 SQIVND come from the germline V gene (reference sequence). The CDR3 loop reads CASAHPSSGSVETQYF. CDR3 DNA sequence: TGTGCCAGCGCCCATCCAAGTAGCGGGAGTGTAGAGACCCAGTACTTC.

The rearrangement joins TRBV4-2 to TRBJ2-3; 13 nucleotides agree with TRBD2. Germline V gene lookup returns CDR1 LGHNA and CDR2 YNFKEQ. The ends lost 4 bases at V and 4 bases at J; junction bases unmatched: 8. CDR3 size: 17 residues. CDR3 sequence: CASSRQTSGRASDTQYF. The CDR3 nucleotides are TGTGCCAGCAGCCGCCAAACTAGCGGGAGGGCCTCAGATACGCAGTATTTT.

This clone was detected only a few times. V and J are TRBV6-5 and TRBJ2-3; D possibly corresponds to TRBD2 (6 bases). This CDR3 is 14 amino acids long. V was cut by 4 bases and J by 4 bases, with 12 bases left in between. Germline lookup yields CDR1 MNHEY and CDR2 SVGAGI. The CDR3 loop reads CASSWGLPPDTQYF. The CDR3 DNA reads as TGTGCCAGCAGTTGGGGACTCCCTCCAGATACGCAGTATTTT.

V gene TRBV6-6 combines with J gene TRBJ1-4, with 9 bases fitting TRBD1. Germline V lookup: CDR1 MNHNY, CDR2 SVGAGI (reference sequence). The CDR3 has 14 residues. With 6 bases clipped from V and 5 bases from J, the junction kept 4 bases outside the gene matches. DNA of the CDR3: TGTGCCAGCAGCAGTGGGACAGGGAATGAAAAACTGTTTTTT. Amino acids: CASSSGTGNEKLFF.

The V gene is TRBV5-1, the J gene TRBJ1-1; D not certain. The ends were cut back, 2 bases at V and 1 base at J, with 9 bases in the middle. CDR1 and CDR2 from the germline V gene are SGHRS and YFSETQ. The CDR3 has 14 amino acids. CDR3 in amino acids: CASSFTPRNTEAFF. The DNA for the CDR3 is TGCGCCAGCAGCTTCACCCCGAGGAACACTGAAGCTTTCTTT.

The chain combines TRBV18 with TRBJ2-2, with 9 bases that match TRBD2. V dropped 2 bases and J dropped 4; count of bases not matched to a gene: 5. CDR1 KGHSH and CDR2 LQKENI come from the germline V gene. The CDR3 runs 16 residues. The DNA for the CDR3 is TGTGCCAGCTCACCAATCCTAGCGGGGACCACCGGGGAGCTGTTTTTT. Its protein is CASSPILAGTTGELFF. Full variable domain (remainder filled in from reference TRBV18 and TRBJ2-2): NAGVMQNPRHLVRRRGQEARLRCSPMKGHSHVYWYRQLPEEGLKFMVYLQKENIIDESGMPKERFSAEFPKEGPSILRIQQVVRGDSAAYFCASSPILAGTTGELFFGEGSRLTVL.

The V call is TRBV7-2, the J call TRBJ1-5, with D maybe TRBD1 (6 bases). The V and J ends lost 1 base and 6 bases respectively, with 13 bases between them. Germline CDR1 is SGHTA and CDR2 is FQGNSA. This CDR3 has 15 residues. The CDR3 region is CASSLDGGAIQPQHF. For the CDR3, the DNA is TGTGCCAGCAGCTTAGATGGGGGCGCAATTCAGCCCCAGCATTTT.

The V gene is TRBV10-3, the J gene TRBJ2-6, with 8 bases aligning to TRBD1. The trim removed 3 bases at V and 0 bases at J, leaving 4 bases unmatched. CDR3 length equals 17 residues. Germline V gene lookup returns CDR1 ENHRY and CDR2 SYGVKD. The CDR3 DNA reads as TGTGCCATCAGTGAAGGACAGGGAAGCTCTGGGGCCAACGTCCTGACTTTC. Residues: CAISEGQGSSGANVLTF.

This clone appeared once. This chain's CDR3 is CAMRGLAGAGELFF. CDR3 nucleotides: TGTGCCATGCGGGGACTAGCGGGAGCCGGGGAGCTGTTTTTT. This chain connects TRBV11-2 to TRBJ2-2, with 14 nucleotides matching TRBD2. Unmatched junction bases numbered 4, after V lost 10 bases and J lost 6 bases. Germline V CDR1 and CDR2: SGHAT, FQNNGV. This CDR3 contains 14 residues.

This chain connects TRBV7-2 to TRBJ2-1; 15 nucleotides align to TRBD2. The CDR3 loop spans 18 amino acids. V lost 5 bases, J lost 6 bases, and 11 bases stayed unmatched. Looked up from germline, CDR1 is SGHTA and CDR2 is FQGNSA. The CDR3 DNA reads as TGTGCCAGCAGCCCCGGACTAGCGGGAGGGCCAATGTTCAATGAGCAGTTCTTC. As protein: CASSPGLAGGPMFNEQFF.

The chain uses TRBV18 and TRBJ1-5, with 9 bases fitting TRBD1. Germline CDR1 is KGHSH and CDR2 is LQKENI. The CDR3 has 16 amino acids. V trimming: 3 bases; J trimming: 1 base; junction bases outside the gene matches: 4. CDR3 protein: CASSPKTGGSNQPQHF. CDR3 in DNA: TGTGCCAGCTCACCTAAGACAGGGGGGAGCAATCAGCCCCAGCATTTT.

The V and J genes are TRBV28 and TRBJ2-5; no firm D call. CDR1 MDHEN and CDR2 SYDVKM come from the germline V gene. CDR3 length: 14 residues. Between the trimmed V and J ends, which lost 5 bases and 1 base, there was a span of 11 bases. The CDR3 region is CASSRTATQETQYF. CDR3 bases: TGTGCCAGCAGTCGCACAGCAACCCAAGAGACCCAGTACTTC. The complete variable domain, with remaining parts taken from reference TRBV28 and TRBJ2-5, reads DVKVTQSSRYLVKRTGEKVFLECVQDMDHENMFWYRQDPGLGLRLIYFSYDVKMKEKGDIPEGYSVSREKKERFSLILESASTNQTSMYLCASSRTATQETQYFGPGTRLLVL.

The J gene is TRBJ2-2, the V gene TRBV19, with 9 bases matching TRBD1. The trim removed 6 bases at V and 0 bases at J, leaving 11 bases unmatched. The CDR3 extends over 18 amino acids. Germline V CDR1 and CDR2: LNHDA, SQIVND (reference sequence). The CDR3 DNA reads as TGTGCCAGTAGGGATTTAGACAGGGGGTTCGCGAACACCGGGGAGCTGTTTTTT. It yields the protein CASRDLDRGFANTGELFF.

The chain has TRBV6-6 and TRBJ2-7, with D possibly matching TRBD2 (6 bases). Germline CDR1 MNHNY, CDR2 SVGAGI (reference sequence). There are 14 residues in the CDR3. V was clipped by 1 base and J by 1 base, with 8 bases between them. CDR3 coding DNA: TGTGCCAGCAGTTACTACGGGGGATCCTACGAGCAGTACTTC. It is translated as CASSYYGGSYEQYF.

This chain links TRBV5-6 with TRBJ1-5; 10 bases match TRBD1. The CDR3 contains 14 residues. Germline V lookup: CDR1 SGHDT, CDR2 YYEEEE. With 2 bases clipped from V and 5 bases from J, the junction kept 1 base outside the gene matches. The CDR3 spells CASSLGTGDQPQHF. CDR3 sequence (DNA): TGTGCCAGCAGCTTAGGGACAGGGGATCAGCCCCAGCATTTT.

The rearrangement uses TRBV13 and TRBJ2-7; 7 bases map to TRBD1. CDR1 and CDR2 (germline): PRHDT, FYEKMQ (reference sequence). The J segment lost 0 bases and the V segment lost 5 bases, leaving 4 bases of the junction unmatched. The CDR3 consists of 14 residues. The CDR3 region is CASSLWDSSYEQYF. In nucleotides, the CDR3 is TGTGCCAGCAGCCTATGGGACAGCTCCTACGAGCAGTACTTC. The whole variable domain, remainder taken from reference TRBV13 and TRBJ2-7, is AAGVIQSPRHLIKEKRETATLKCYPIPRHDTVYWYQQGPGQDPQFLISFYEKMQSDKGSIPDRFSAQQFSDYHSELNMSSLELGDSALYFCASSLWDSSYEQYFGPGTRLTVT.

V is TRBV10-3 and J is TRBJ2-7; TRBD1 aligns across 8 bases. Per the germline V gene, CDR1 is ENHRY and CDR2 is SYGVKD. V shed 4 bases, J shed 4 bases, and the junction held 9 bases outside the gene matches. This CDR3 spans 15 amino acids. CDR3 nucleotides: TGTGCCATCAGTGCCCCAGGGGGCCCTCTATACGAGCAGTACTTC. This gives the protein CAISAPGGPLYEQYF.